The 25 T cell receptor beta chains reported below all come from one sample, sequenced in a study of molecular identifiers for immune sequencing clone quantification. One entry per CDR3 protein results from TCRdb running MiXCR on the PCR reads. The repertoire holds 460,000 or so distinct CDR3 sequences, with 20% to 25% as singletons. The sequenced material came from naive CD8+ T cells from blood, with Jurkat cell RNA spiked in. Subset of the sample: FACS-sorted CD8+CD4-CCR7+CD45RA+ naive T cells. These receptor sequences come from a human donor in good health. Some libraries in this study had Jurkat cell RNA spiked in.

This clonotype was seen a handful of times. The V call is TRBV27, the J call TRBJ1-2; D perhaps matches TRBD1 (5 bases). The CDR3 is made up of 16 amino acids. CDR1 is MNHEY and CDR2 is SMNVEV in the germline V gene (reference sequence). The V end lost 5 bases, the J end lost 0 bases, and 16 bases lay between the germline ends. CDR3 in DNA: TGTGCCAGCAGTATGGGATGGGGGATAACTAACTATGGCTACACCTTC. Its protein product is CASSMGWGITNYGYTF.

As for this clonotype: Relative to the germline gene, one junction end is altered; a read error may explain this. The gene calls are TRBV5-1 and TRBJ2-7; TRBD2 might be the D (5 bases). This CDR3 has 14 residues. Germline V gives CDR1 SGHRS, CDR2 YFSETQ. CDR3 in amino acids: CASSLAPSSYGQYF. The CDR3 DNA follows: TGCGCCAGCAGCTTGGCACCTAGCTCCTACGGGCAGTACTTC.

CDR3 DNA sequence: TGTGCCAGCAGCTTAGGGCAGGGGCCCGAGCAGTACTTC. Translating it yields CASSLGQGPEQYF. The V call is TRBV7-9, the J call TRBJ2-7, with D possibly TRBD1 on 6 matching bases. The ends were cut back, 1 base at V and 6 bases at J, with 10 bases in the middle. The CDR3 totals 13 residues. CDR1 is SEHNR, CDR2 FQNEAQ, per germline (reference sequence). Together with reference TRBV7-9 and TRBJ2-7, the CDR3 gives the full variable domain: DTGVSQNPRHKITKRGQNVTFRCDPISEHNRLYWYRQTLGQGPEFLTYFQNEAQLEKSRLLSDRFSAERPKGSFSTLEIQRTEQGDSAMYLCASSLGQGPEQYFGPGTRLTVT.

In its sample, this clonotype was seen a few times. V and J are TRBV11-2 and TRBJ2-7, with a weak D call TRBD1 (5 bases). The CDR3 has 15 residues. Trimming took 1 base from V and 2 from J, leaving 12 bases between them. Germline CDR1 reads SGHAT; CDR2 reads FQNNGV. The CDR3 nucleotides read TGTGCCAGCAGCTTAGGGGAACAGGCCCCCTACGAGCAGTACTTC. This codes for CASSLGEQAPYEQYF. Together with reference TRBV11-2 and TRBJ2-7, the CDR3 gives the full variable domain: EAGVAQSPRYKIIEKRQSVAFWCNPISGHATLYWYQQILGQGPKLLIQFQNNGVVDDSQLPKDRFSAERLKGVDSTLKIQPAKLEDSAVYLCASSLGEQAPYEQYFGPGTRLTVT.

The chain is built from TRBV20-1 and TRBJ2-5; the match to TRBD1 covers 7 bases. CDR3 size: 15 residues. Trimming cost V 3 bases and J 3 bases; bases outside gene matches: 10. Germline V gene data show CDR1 as DFQATT and CDR2 as SNEGSKA (reference sequence). The CDR3 sequence: CSARAFRDSEETQYF. In nucleotides, the CDR3 is TGCAGTGCTAGGGCCTTCCGGGACAGTGAAGAGACCCAGTACTTC.

The sample holds many counts of this clonotype. The J gene is TRBJ2-5, the V gene TRBV6-5; the D is unclear. The V end lost 2 bases, the J end lost 1 base, and 5 bases lay between the germline ends. CDR1 MNHEY and CDR2 SVGAGI come from the germline V gene. CDR3 size: 13 residues. The chain's CDR3 is CASSYGPQETQYF. CDR3 DNA: TGTGCCAGCAGTTACGGACCCCAAGAGACCCAGTACTTC.

This clonotype occurred many times. The chain joins TRBV6-2 or TRBV6-3 to TRBJ1-1; D is uncertain. The CDR3 totals 14 residues. CDR1 is MNHEY and CDR2 is SVGEGT in the germline V gene. V lost 2 bases to trimming and J lost 0 bases, with 7 bases between them. The chain's CDR3 is CASSYARMNTEAFF. CDR3 bases: TGTGCCAGCAGTTACGCCAGGATGAACACTGAAGCTTTCTTT.

At least ten counts were recorded for this clonotype. This chain uses TRBV7-9 with TRBJ1-1; D ambiguous. The ends were cut back, 5 bases at V and 11 bases at J, with 21 bases in the middle. This CDR3 is 14 amino acids long. Germline CDR1 and CDR2: SEHNR and FQNEAQ (reference sequence). CDR3 residues: CASSPPQIIPDAFF. CDR3 sequence (DNA): TGTGCCAGCAGCCCCCCTCAAATAATTCCGGATGCTTTCTTT. Variable domain in full (rest from reference TRBV7-9 and TRBJ1-1): DTGVSQNPRHKITKRGQNVTFRCDPISEHNRLYWYRQTLGQGPEFLTYFQNEAQLEKSRLLSDRFSAERPKGSFSTLEIQRTEQGDSAMYLCASSPPQIIPDAFFGQGTRLTVV.

Only a few counts were recorded for this clonotype. The genes are TRBV11-2 and TRBJ2-5; 7 bases map to TRBD1. J lost 5 bases, V lost 4 bases, and 4 bases had no gene match. The CDR3 loop spans 13 amino acids. CDR1 SGHAT and CDR2 FQNNGV come from the germline V gene. Here the CDR3 reads CASSSGQDETQYF. CDR3 bases: TGTGCCAGCAGCTCAGGACAGGACGAGACCCAGTACTTC. Filled out from reference TRBV11-2 and TRBJ2-5, the complete variable domain reads EAGVAQSPRYKIIEKRQSVAFWCNPISGHATLYWYQQILGQGPKLLIQFQNNGVVDDSQLPKDRFSAERLKGVDSTLKIQPAKLEDSAVYLCASSSGQDETQYFGPGTRLLVL.

The chain has TRBV4-1 and TRBJ1-2; tentative D call: TRBD1 (6 bases). V lost 5 bases and J 6 bases, leaving 22 bases between the germline ends. In germline, CDR1 is MGHRA, CDR2 YSYEKL. CDR3 size: 16 residues. This CDR3 is CASSSFGGTGLDGYTF. CDR3 in DNA: TGCGCCAGCAGCTCATTCGGAGGCACAGGGTTGGATGGCTACACCTTC.

Many counts were recorded for this clonotype. The V and J genes are TRBV19 and TRBJ1-5; no clear D gene. Trimming stripped 6 bases from V and 6 bases from J, with 15 bases between. The germline V gene has CDR1 LNHDA and CDR2 SQIVND (reference sequence). This CDR3 contains 14 residues. CDR3 DNA sequence: TGTGCCAGTAGCTACGGACCGTGGGGTCAGCCCCAGCATTTT. Translation: CASSYGPWGQPQHF.

This clonotype has ten or more counts. The chain joins TRBV6-5 to TRBJ2-7; 8 bases fit TRBD1. J lost 4 bases, V lost 6 bases, and 14 bases had no gene match. Germline-derived CDR1 and CDR2 are MNHEY and SVGAGI. This CDR3 contains 16 residues. CDR3 region: CASSLEPQGARYEQYF. For the CDR3, the DNA is TGTGCCAGCAGCTTGGAACCTCAGGGGGCTAGGTACGAGCAGTACTTC.

This clonotype has just a few counts. The CDR3 is CASSTDGGRVPGELFF. CDR3 bases: TGTGCCAGCAGTACCGATGGCGGGAGAGTTCCCGGGGAGCTGTTTTTT. This chain uses TRBV12-3 or TRBV12-4 with TRBJ2-2; 7 bases align to TRBD2. V lost 5 bases and J lost 6; bases outside the gene matches: 12. This CDR3 spans 16 amino acids.

This clonotype was detected many times. The V and J genes are TRBV29-1 and TRBJ2-5; no firm D call. The CDR3 runs 14 residues. V was trimmed by 2 bases and J by 5 bases, leaving 15 bases between them. Germline CDR1 and CDR2: SQVTM and ANQGSEA. This chain's CDR3 is CSVEWSVSEETQYF. The CDR3 DNA is TGCAGCGTTGAATGGTCTGTGTCTGAGGAGACCCAGTACTTC. The whole variable domain, filled in from reference TRBV29-1 and TRBJ2-5, reads SAVISQKPSRDICQRGTSLTIQCQVDSQVTMMFWYRQQPGQSLTLIATANQGSEATYESGFVIDKFPISRPNLTFSTLTVSNMSPEDSSIYLCSVEWSVSEETQYFGPGTRLLVL.

The sample holds many counts of this clonotype. This chain links TRBV5-6 with TRBJ2-7, with 7 bases identical to TRBD1. After removal of 6 bases from V and 3 bases from J, the junction contained 9 bases not matched to a gene. There are 14 residues in the CDR3. The germline V gene has CDR1 SGHDT and CDR2 YYEEEE. CDR3 coding DNA: TGTGCCAGCATCGGCCGGGACAGCGACTACGAGCAGTACTTC. Translating it yields CASIGRDSDYEQYF.

V and J are TRBV7-9 and TRBJ2-7, with 7 nucleotides matching TRBD1. The CDR3 has 14 residues. Losses at the gene ends were 5 bases for V and 3 bases for J; bases not matched to a gene: 7. Germline V lookup: CDR1 SEHNR, CDR2 FQNEAQ (reference sequence). CDR3 sequence: CASSRPGQIYEQYF. CDR3 bases: TGTGCCAGCAGCCGACCGGGACAGATCTACGAGCAGTACTTC.

This clonotype was detected many times. This chain links TRBV28 with TRBJ2-7, with D unclear. In germline, CDR1 is MDHEN, CDR2 SYDVKM. Trimming took off 3 bases at V and 2 bases at J, with 11 bases between the two ends. The CDR3 loop spans 14 amino acids. The CDR3 DNA sequence: TGTGCCAGCAGTTTGGGCCCCCTAGCCTACGAGCAGTACTTC. Residues: CASSLGPLAYEQYF.

This clonotype was observed many times. The chain uses TRBV6-5 and TRBJ1-5; D is perhaps TRBD1 (6 bases). Trimming took off 5 bases at V and 3 bases at J, with 14 bases between the two ends. The CDR3 is 15 residues long. From germline, CDR1 is MNHEY and CDR2 SVGAGI. The CDR3 DNA is TGTGCCAGCAGTCTAACAGGGTTTAACAATCAGCCCCAGCATTTT. Translating it yields CASSLTGFNNQPQHF.

With respect to this clonotype: The missing conserved phenylalanine or tryptophan at the end of this CDR3 makes a read error likely. This chain links TRBV13 with TRBJ2-3, with a tentative D call TRBD2 (6 bases). The V end was cut by 3 bases, the J end by 3 bases, with 13 bases between. The CDR3 totals 15 residues. Germline V gene sequence: CDR1 PRHDT, CDR2 FYEKMQ (reference sequence). CDR3 sequence reads: CASSFRDSYTDTQYL. For the CDR3, the DNA is TGTGCCAGCAGCTTCCGGGACTCATATACAGATACGCAGTATCTT.

This CDR3 is CASSDPRVLIRAEQYF. CDR3 coding DNA: TGTGCCAGCAGCGACCCCCGGGTCCTTATACGTGCCGAGCAGTACTTC. The chain employs TRBV11-2 and TRBJ2-7; D is unresolved. Trimming left V 5 bases short and J 6 bases short, with 23 bases between. Germline V lookup: CDR1 SGHAT, CDR2 FQNNGV. The CDR3 contains 16 residues.

This clonotype was counted ten times or more. The J gene is TRBJ2-7, the V gene TRBV7-8, with 8 bases lining up with TRBD1. Germline V gene lookup returns CDR1 SGHVS and CDR2 FQNEAQ. The CDR3 is made up of 14 amino acids. The V and J ends lost 5 bases and 4 bases, in that order; junction bases with no gene match: 7. This CDR3 is CASSPPDREYEQYF. DNA of the CDR3: TGTGCCAGCAGCCCTCCGGACAGGGAGTACGAGCAGTACTTC. The whole variable domain, filled in from reference TRBV7-8 and TRBJ2-7, reads GAGVSQSPRYKVAKRGQDVALRCDPISGHVSLFWYQQALGQGPEFLTYFQNEAQLDKSGLPSDRFFAERPEGSVSTLKIQRTQQEDSAVYLCASSPPDREYEQYFGPGTRLTVT.

A note on this clonotype: A read error may be the cause here, since a much bigger clone is one base away. The chain is built from TRBV7-9 and TRBJ1-1, with 12 nucleotides matching TRBD1. The CDR3 loop spans 15 amino acids. In germline, CDR1 is SEHNR, CDR2 FQNEAQ (reference sequence). J gave up 3 bases and V 6 bases, and 5 bases lay outside the gene matches. The CDR3 reads CASRLGQGADTEAFF. The CDR3 DNA follows: TGTGCCAGCAGATTGGGACAGGGGGCGGACACTGAAGCTTTCTTT.

This clonotype has just a few counts. As DNA, the CDR3 is TGTGCCAGCAGCTTAAAGGGGATAATGAGAGAAAAACTGTTTTTT. The encoded protein is CASSLKGIMREKLFF. The V call is TRBV13, the J call TRBJ1-4; possibly TRBD1 for D (5 bases). Trimming left V 2 bases short and J 8 bases short, with 15 bases between. The CDR3 totals 15 residues. Germline loops: CDR1 PRHDT, CDR2 FYEKMQ (reference sequence). The complete variable domain, with remaining parts taken from reference TRBV13 and TRBJ1-4, reads AAGVIQSPRHLIKEKRETATLKCYPIPRHDTVYWYQQGPGQDPQFLISFYEKMQSDKGSIPDRFSAQQFSDYHSELNMSSLELGDSALYFCASSLKGIMREKLFFGSGTQLSVL.

This clonotype was counted at least ten times. The rearrangement uses TRBV4-3 and TRBJ1-3; 8 nucleotides align to TRBD1. This CDR3 comprises 15 residues. Germline V gives CDR1 LGHNA, CDR2 YSLEER. The ends lost 0 bases at V and 5 bases at J; junction bases unmatched: 3. CDR3 nucleotide sequence: TGCGCCAGCAGCCAAGATAGGACAGGGAGAAACACCATATATTTT. Protein product: CASSQDRTGRNTIYF.

The sample holds a few counts of this clonotype. V is TRBV7-3 and J is TRBJ2-5; D unclear. The length of the CDR3 is 15 residues. In germline, CDR1 is SGHTA, CDR2 FQGTGA. Trimming cost V 3 bases and J 5 bases, with 16 bases left between them. The CDR3 nucleotides are TGTGCCAGCAGCTTCGGAGTGGGAAGGTGGGAGACCCAGTACTTC. It yields the protein CASSFGVGRWETQYF.